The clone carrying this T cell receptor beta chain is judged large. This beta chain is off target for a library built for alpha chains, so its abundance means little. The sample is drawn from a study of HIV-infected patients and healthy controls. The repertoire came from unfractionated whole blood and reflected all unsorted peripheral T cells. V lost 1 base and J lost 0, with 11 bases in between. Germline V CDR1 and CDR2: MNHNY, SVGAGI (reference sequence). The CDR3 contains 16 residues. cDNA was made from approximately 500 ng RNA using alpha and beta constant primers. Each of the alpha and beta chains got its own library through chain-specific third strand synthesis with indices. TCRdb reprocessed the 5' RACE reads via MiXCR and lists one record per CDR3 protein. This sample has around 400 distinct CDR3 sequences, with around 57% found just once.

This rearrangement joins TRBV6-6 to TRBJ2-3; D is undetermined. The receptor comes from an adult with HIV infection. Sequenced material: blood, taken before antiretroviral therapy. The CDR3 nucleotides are TGTGCCAGCAGTTACTTGAACCTGGGGAGCACAGATACGCAGTATTTT. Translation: CASSYLNLGSTDTQYF.